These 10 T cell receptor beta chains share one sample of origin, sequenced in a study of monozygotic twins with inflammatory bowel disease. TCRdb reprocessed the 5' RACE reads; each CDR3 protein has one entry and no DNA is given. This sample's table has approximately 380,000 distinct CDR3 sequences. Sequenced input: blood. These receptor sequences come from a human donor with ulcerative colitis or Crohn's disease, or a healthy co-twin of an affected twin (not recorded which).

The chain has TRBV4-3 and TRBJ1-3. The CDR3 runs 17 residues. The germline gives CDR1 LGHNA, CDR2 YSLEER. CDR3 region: CASSQGSAAVSGNTIYF.

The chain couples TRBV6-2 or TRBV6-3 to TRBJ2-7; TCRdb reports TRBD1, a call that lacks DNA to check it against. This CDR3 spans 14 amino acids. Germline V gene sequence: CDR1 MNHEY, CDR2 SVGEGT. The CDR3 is CASSYRGGYYEQYF.

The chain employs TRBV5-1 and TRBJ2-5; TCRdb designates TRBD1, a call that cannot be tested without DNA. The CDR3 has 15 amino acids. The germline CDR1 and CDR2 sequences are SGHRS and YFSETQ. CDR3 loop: CASSLDPNRGETQYF.

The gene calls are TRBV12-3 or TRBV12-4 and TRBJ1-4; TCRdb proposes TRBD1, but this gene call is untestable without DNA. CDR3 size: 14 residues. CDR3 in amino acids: CASSRQPTNEKLFF.

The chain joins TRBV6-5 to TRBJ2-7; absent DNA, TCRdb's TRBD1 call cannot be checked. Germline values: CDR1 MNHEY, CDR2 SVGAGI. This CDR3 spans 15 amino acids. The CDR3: CASSSPRQDRSRQYF.

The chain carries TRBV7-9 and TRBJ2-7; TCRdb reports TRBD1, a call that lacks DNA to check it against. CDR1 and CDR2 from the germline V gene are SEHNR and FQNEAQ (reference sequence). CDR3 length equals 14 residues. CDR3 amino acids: CASSPPLTAYEQYF.

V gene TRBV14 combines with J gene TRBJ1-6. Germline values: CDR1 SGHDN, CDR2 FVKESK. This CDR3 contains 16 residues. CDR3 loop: CASRPDGSSYNSPLHF.

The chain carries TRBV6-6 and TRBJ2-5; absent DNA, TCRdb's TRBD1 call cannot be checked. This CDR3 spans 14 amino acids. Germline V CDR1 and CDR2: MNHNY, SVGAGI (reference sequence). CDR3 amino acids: CASSRMDSQETQYF.

This CDR3 is CSARDNRLPQNTEAFF. The chain is built from TRBV20-1 and TRBJ1-1; TCRdb calls TRBD1, which cannot be checked without DNA. The CDR3 runs to 16 residues. CDR1 and CDR2 (germline): DFQATT, SNEGSKA (reference sequence).

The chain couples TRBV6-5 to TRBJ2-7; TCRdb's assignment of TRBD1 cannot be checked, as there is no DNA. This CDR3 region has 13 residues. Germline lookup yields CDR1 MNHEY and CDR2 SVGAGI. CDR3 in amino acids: CASRLGQHQEQYF.